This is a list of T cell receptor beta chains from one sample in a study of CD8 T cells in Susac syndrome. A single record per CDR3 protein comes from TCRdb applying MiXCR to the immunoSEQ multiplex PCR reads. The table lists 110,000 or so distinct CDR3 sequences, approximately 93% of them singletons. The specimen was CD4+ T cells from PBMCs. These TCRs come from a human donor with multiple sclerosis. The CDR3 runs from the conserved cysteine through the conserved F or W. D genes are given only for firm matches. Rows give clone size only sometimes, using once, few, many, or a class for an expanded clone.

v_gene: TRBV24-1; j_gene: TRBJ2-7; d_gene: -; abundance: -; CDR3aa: CATSDPAGGDEQYF; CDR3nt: TGTGCCACCAGTGATCCCGCAGGAGGGGACGAGCAGTACTTC
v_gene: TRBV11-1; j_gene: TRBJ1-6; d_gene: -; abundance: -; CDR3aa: CASSLVPGAHSPLHF; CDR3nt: TGTGCCAGCAGCTTAGTCCCCGGGGCTCATTCACCCCTCCACTTT
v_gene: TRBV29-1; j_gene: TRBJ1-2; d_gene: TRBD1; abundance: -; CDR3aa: CSVATGERGYTF; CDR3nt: TGCAGCGTAGCTACAGGGGAACGAGGCTACACCTTC
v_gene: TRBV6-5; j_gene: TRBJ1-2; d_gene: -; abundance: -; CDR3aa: CASSYSEVLNYGYTF; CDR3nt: TGTGCCAGCAGTTATTCGGAAGTTCTTAACTATGGCTACACCTTC
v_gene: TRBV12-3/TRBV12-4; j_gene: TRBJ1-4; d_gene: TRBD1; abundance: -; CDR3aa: CASSFTGGSEKLFF; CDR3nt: TGTGCCAGCAGTTTTACAGGGGGAAGTGAAAAACTGTTTTTT
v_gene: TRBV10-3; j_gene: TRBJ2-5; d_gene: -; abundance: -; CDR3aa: CAIRPGQGSETQYF; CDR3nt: TGTGCCATTCGGCCAGGGCAGGGTTCCGAGACCCAGTACTTC
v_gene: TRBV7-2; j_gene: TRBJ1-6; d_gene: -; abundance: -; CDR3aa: CASSAAGGNSPLHF; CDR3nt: TGTGCCAGCAGCGCCGCCGGGGGGAATTCACCCCTCCACTTT
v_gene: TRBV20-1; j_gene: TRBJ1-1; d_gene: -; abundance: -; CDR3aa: CSAFPRHTEAFF; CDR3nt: TGCAGTGCTTTCCCCCGGCACACTGAAGCTTTCTTT
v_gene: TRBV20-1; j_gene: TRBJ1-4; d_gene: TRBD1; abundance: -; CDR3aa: CSARDRSSSKLFF; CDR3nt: TGCAGTGCCAGGGACAGATCATCGTCTAAACTGTTTTTT
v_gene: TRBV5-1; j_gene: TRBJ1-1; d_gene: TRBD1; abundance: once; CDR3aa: CASSLEGTGGTTEAFF; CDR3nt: TGCGCCAGCAGCTTGGAGGGAACAGGGGGCACCACTGAAGCTTTCTTT
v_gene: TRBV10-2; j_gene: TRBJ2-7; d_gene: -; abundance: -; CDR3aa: CASRVSYEQYF; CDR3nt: TGCGCCAGCAGGGTCTCCTACGAGCAGTACTTC
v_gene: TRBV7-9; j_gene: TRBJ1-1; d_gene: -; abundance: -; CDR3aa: CASSSRHGAVLREIPEAFF; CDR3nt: TGTGCCAGCAGCTCCCGACATGGGGCAGTTTTGAGGGAAATTCCTGAAGCTTTCTTT
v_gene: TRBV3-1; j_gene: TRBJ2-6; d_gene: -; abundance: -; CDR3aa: CASEPRSGANVLTF; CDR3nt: TGTGCCAGCGAGCCGCGCTCTGGGGCCAACGTCCTGACTTTC
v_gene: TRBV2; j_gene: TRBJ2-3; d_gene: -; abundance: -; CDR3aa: CASRNYLKHTDTQYF; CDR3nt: TGTGCCAGCAGAAACTACCTCAAACACACAGATACGCAGTATTTT
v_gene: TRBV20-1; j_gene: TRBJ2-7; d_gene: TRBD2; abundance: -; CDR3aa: CSAPIAGTYEQYF; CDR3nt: TGCAGTGCTCCTATAGCGGGAACCTACGAGCAGTACTTC
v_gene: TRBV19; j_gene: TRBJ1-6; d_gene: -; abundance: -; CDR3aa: CASSDGGDRPLHF; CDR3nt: TGTGCCAGTAGTGACGGGGGCGATAGGCCCCTCCACTTT
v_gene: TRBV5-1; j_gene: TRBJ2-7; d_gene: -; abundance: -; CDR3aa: CASRYDSSDEQYF; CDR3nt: TGCGCCAGCAGGTATGACAGTTCGGACGAGCAGTACTTC
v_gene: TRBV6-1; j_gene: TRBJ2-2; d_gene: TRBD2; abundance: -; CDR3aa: CASSGGPGTGELFF; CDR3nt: TGTGCCAGCTCGGGGGGGCCTGGCACCGGGGAGCTGTTTTTT
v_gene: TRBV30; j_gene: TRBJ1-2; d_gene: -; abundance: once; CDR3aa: CAWRGVGAGYTF; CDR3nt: TGTGCCTGGCGCGGGGTCGGGGCTGGCTACACCTTC
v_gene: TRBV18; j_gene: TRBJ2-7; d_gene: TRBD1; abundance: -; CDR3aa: CASSRDRSSYEQYF; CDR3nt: TGTGCCAGCTCACGGGACAGGAGCTCCTACGAGCAGTACTTC
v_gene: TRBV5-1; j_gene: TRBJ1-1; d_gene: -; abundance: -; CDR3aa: CASSLYSANTEAFF; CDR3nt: TGCGCCAGCAGCTTGTATTCGGCGAACACTGAAGCTTTCTTT
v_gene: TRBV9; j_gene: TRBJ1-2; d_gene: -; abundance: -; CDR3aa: CASGERDTRAYGYTF; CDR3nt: TGTGCCAGCGGCGAACGGGACACACGGGCCTATGGCTACACCTTC
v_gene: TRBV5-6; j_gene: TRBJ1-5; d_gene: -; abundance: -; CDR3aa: CASSLGRNSNQPQHF; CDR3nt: TGTGCCAGCAGCTTGGGGCGGAATAGCAATCAGCCCCAGCATTTT
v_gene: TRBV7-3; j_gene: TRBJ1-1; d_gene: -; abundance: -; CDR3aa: CASSPDGSEGTEAFF; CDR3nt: TGTGCCAGCAGCCCTGATGGGAGCGAGGGGACTGAAGCTTTCTTT
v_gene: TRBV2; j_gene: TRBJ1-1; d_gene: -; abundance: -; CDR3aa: CASSELGSDTEAFF; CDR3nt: TGTGCCAGCAGTGAATTGGGCTCCGACACTGAAGCTTTCTTT
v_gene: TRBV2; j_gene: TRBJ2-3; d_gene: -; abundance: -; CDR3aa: CASSEAPVQYF; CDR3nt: TGTGCCAGCAGTGAAGCTCCCGTGCAGTATTTT
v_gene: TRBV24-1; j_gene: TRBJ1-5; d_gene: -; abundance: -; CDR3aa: CATSPPRDVEQPQHF; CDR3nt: TGTGCCACCAGCCCTCCGAGGGACGTGGAGCAGCCCCAGCATTTT
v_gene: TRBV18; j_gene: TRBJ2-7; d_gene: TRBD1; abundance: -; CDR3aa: CASSPAGTGGVYEQYF; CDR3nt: TGTGCCAGCTCCCCGGCCGGGACAGGGGGCGTCTACGAGCAGTACTTC